This T cell receptor beta chain emerged from a study of cytomegalovirus exposure and HLA in healthy donors (dated by TCRdb to about 2017). For context, the study as a whole: In an earlier analysis of approximately 640 of the donors, about 260 Gb of sequence data and 120 million or so unique TCR beta sequences from 150 million to 200 million T cells were reported. About 280 gigabases of sequencing data and 91 million or so unique TCR sequences made up an early release that covered several hundred HLA-typed donors. Among the roughly 430 genotyped donors, around 81% belonged to the genetic ancestry cluster associated with self-reported Caucasian donors. The study aimed to test whether cataloging public T cell receptors could reveal signatures of past pathogen exposure. The study used immunosequencing to profile the T cell repertoires of several hundred subjects and linked those repertoires to cytomegalovirus serostatus. Besides the first cohort of about 730 subjects, a separate validation cohort made up of some 110 different subjects was used. To predict cytomegalovirus infection status, the study combined high-throughput TCR immunosequencing, statistical association of individual TCRs with disease status, and machine learning. A later analysis re-analyzed previously published TCR beta repertoires from 500 to 700 donors and added high-resolution HLA genotyping to study TCR occurrence patterns. Rather than drawing on any new phenotypic data, the later analysis identified candidate immune exposures from TCR beta sequences and the way those sequences occurred across donors. In an earlier analysis of roughly 600 of the donors, high-throughput TCR beta sequencing was used to judge whether each TCR beta V gene segment behaved as functional or pseudogenic. Donor age, sex, ethnicity and CMV serostatus were compiled together with the repertoire data. In a later genetic analysis, genome-wide SNP genotypes for about 65% of the roughly 700 donors were used, and that subset was treated as a discovery cohort. All discovery cohort repertoires had been generated on a single sequencing platform. HLA typing included class I and class II loci at four-digit resolution. Typing coverage varied by locus: about 629-630 donors for A, B, C, DRB1 and DQB1; 500 to 550 for DQA1; more than 600 for DPA1; around 490 for DPB1. Because of strong linkage in the cohort, roughly five DR-DQ haplotypes were treated as single units for association and clustering. Among roughly 400 genotyped donors of the cohort, an average of approximately 240,000 unique TCR beta nucleotide sequences was sequenced per donor, of which about 18% were non-productive. Overall study outcomes, separate from this receptor: Cytomegalovirus status was reported to be diagnosed by the classifier with high specificity and sensitivity in both the original and validation cohorts. Because counts were too low, more than 15 rarely observed V segments, including chromosome 9 orphons, were left out of the earlier analysis of over 550 of the donors. A few of the identified cytomegalovirus-associated TCR beta chains were confirmed in vitro to be specific for cytomegalovirus antigens. The study gave a list of some 150 TCR beta chains associated with cytomegalovirus. Roughly uniform sequencing depth across donors was assumed in presence/absence analyses, although this assumption may not hold. A later analysis reported that several top co-occurrence clusters appeared linked to parvovirus B19, influenza, CMV and Epstein-Barr virus. Because HLA typing was missing for some donors at each locus, association tests included only the typed subset. In a later analysis, 15,000 to 20,000 TCR beta sequences were associated with specific HLA alleles at a false discovery rate of 0.05. In a later analysis, the rate of TCR association differed among HLA loci, with DRB1 alleles having the most associated TCRs and HLA-C alleles having the fewest. A later analysis found that HLA-associated TCR beta chains were more clonally expanded and had lower generation probabilities than equally common non-associated chains. When HLA alleles, especially DR and DQ, strongly co-occurred, TCR associations were difficult to assign to individual alleles. Some IMGT-functional V segments, including TRBV6-2 and TRBV6-3, could not be distinguished by the 87-base-pair reads and were therefore excluded. In a later genetic analysis, fewer N-insertions in productive TCRs were reported among donors in an Asian-associated ancestry cluster than the roughly 700-donor mean. Broadly in line with IMGT annotations, most TCR beta V segments showed up in productive rearrangements about 90% or about 30% of the time in an earlier analysis of around 600 of the donors. Only TCR beta chains were sequenced in this cohort, and the absence of alpha or paired-chain data limited detectable features. The authors suggested that the approach could potentially be generalized to other disease states and immunological phenotypes. V-gene and J-gene trimming of TCR beta chains was associated with a missense DCLRE1C variant in a later genetic analysis, and the association was replicated in an independent cohort. Correlated functional status among segregating V segments might reflect linkage disequilibrium, but an unknown experimental factor could not be ruled out. A cluster of highly shared sequence variants was judged likely to represent a technical artifact of the sequencing pipeline. A further reported finding was that TCR beta sequences accurately predicted the HLA-A and HLA-B alleles for most subjects in the first cohort. While some public TCRs were present in many individuals, most TCR sequences turned up only very rarely across donors. For the cohort, immune exposure information was limited to CMV serostatus. In a later analysis, most CMV-associated TCR beta chains were found to appear HLA-restricted, with HLA associations seemingly driven largely by CMV exposure.

The cohort consisted of hundreds of healthy bone marrow donors. Cohort members were all nominally healthy when sampled, although unrecorded immune exposures were likely present. The donor tested CMV seropositive, placing the donor among the 289 seropositive members of the cohort. Each donor provided a peripheral blood sample, and peripheral blood mononuclear cells were used for TCR beta sequencing. The Qiagen DNeasy Blood Extraction Kit was used to extract genomic DNA from the blood cell samples. Trimming takes 2 bases from V and 8 bases from J, and the germline ends sit 14 bases apart. The CDR3 holds 14 amino acids from the cysteine to the phenylalanine. Here the CDR3 DNA is all that survives: 42 bases in frame from base 1. Sequences KGHSH (CDR1) and LQKENI (CDR2) are obtained from the germline V gene. The protocol used for the library was the immunoSEQ multiplex PCR assay. A mixture of 60 forward primers for TCR Vbeta segments and 13 reverse primers for TCR Jbeta segments was used in the multiplex PCR. Amplification of the CDR3 region of rearranged TCR beta genes was performed with a multiplex PCR assay on genomic DNA. On the Illumina HiSeq System, the amplified TCR beta libraries were sequenced as 87-base-pair reads. Concerning the study's data processing: A later analysis counted approximately 74 million unique TCR beta chains across the 550 to 750 repertoires, and roughly 10 million of these chains were shared by at least two donors. To remove PCR and sequencing errors, raw reads were error-corrected and collapsed into unique sequences using a nearest-neighbor algorithm that merged closely related sequences. CDR3 sequences were aligned to IMGT reference sequences to assign V, D and J gene segments. For a sequence to be retained, at least a six-nucleotide match to both a V gene segment and a J gene segment was required. A rearrangement counted as productive if the CDR3 had no stop codons and remained in frame with V and J, and every other rearrangement counted as non-productive. Following IMGT convention, CDR3 was defined as the stretch from the second conserved V-encoded cysteine up to the conserved J-encoded phenylalanine. The earlier analysis of 587 of the donors excluded sequences that lacked an unambiguous match to a single V gene segment. In an earlier analysis of several hundred of the donors, a V segment was called functional when productive rearrangements were above 56.7%, and segregating when the standard deviation between donors exceeded 5%. A statistical classification framework was built to diagnose cytomegalovirus status from the catalog of TCR beta chain sequences. In a later analysis, V and J genes were assigned by comparing TCR nucleotide sequences against IMGT/GENE-DB human TR gene sequences. The TCRdist pipeline was used in a later analysis to assign CDR3 sequences and most-parsimonious VDJ recombination scenarios. In a later analysis, each TCR beta chain was defined by its CDR3 amino acid sequence together with its V-gene family, and reads without a unique V-gene family were excluded. As a way to deal with suspected cross-contamination and a sequencing artifact, a later analysis dropped hundreds of nucleotide sequences that were highly shared and had low generation probability. In a later analysis, a clonal expansion index was calculated for each public chain from normalized within-repertoire ranks of inferred template counts. Generation probabilities in a later analysis came from a VDJ recombination model fitted to out-of-frame rearrangements, and those results were checked against IGoR. A later analysis scored TCR-TCR, TCR-HLA and TCR-CMV co-occurrence with hypergeometric tests, applying a repertoire-size bias correction to TCR pairs. A later analysis estimated false discovery rates by permuting HLA or CMV assignments 20 times. In a later analysis, co-occurring TCRs were grouped with DBSCAN, and TCRdist sequence similarity was added when clustering was performed within HLA-allele-positive subsets. Repertoires with fewer than 30,000 or more than 120,000 public chains were left out of co-occurrence clustering, as were about 5 repertoires with anomalous nucleotide sharing. TCRdb provides this immuneACCESS table in a form limited to in-frame rearrangements. Some clones are lacking; in checked studies, under half of them reflect an unresolved V gene, and why the rest are absent is not known. That table supplies the V and J calls and clone size; D and trimming were determined from the DNA. The sample profile shows some 110,000 clones; roughly 82% of them were found once. About 13% of the sample rests with the top ten.

This clone was seen a single time. Its antigen has not been determined. The record has no base qualities; no much larger clone is one base away. Sequenced material: PBMCs. The rearranged segments are TRBV18 and TRBJ2-3; TRBD2 is a possible D gene, resting on 5 matching bases. The TCR was taken from a woman in her thirties or forties in good health and CMV-seropositive. The CDR3 reads as follows: CASSPGLSEGTQYF. In nucleotides, the sequence is TGTGCCAGCTCACCAGGCTTGTCAGAGGGTACGCAGTATTTT.